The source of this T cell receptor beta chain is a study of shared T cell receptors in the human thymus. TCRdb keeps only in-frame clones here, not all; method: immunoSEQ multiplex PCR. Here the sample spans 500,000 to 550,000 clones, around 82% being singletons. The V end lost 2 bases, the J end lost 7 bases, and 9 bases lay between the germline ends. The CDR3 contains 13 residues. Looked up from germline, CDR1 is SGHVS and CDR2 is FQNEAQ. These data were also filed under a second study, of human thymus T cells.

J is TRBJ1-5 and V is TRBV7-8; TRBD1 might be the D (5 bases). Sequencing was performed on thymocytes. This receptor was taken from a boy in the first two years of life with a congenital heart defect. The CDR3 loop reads CASSLSGRQPQHF. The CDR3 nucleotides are TGTGCCAGCAGCTTATCAGGGCGGCAGCCCCAGCATTTT.